This TCR beta chain was retrieved from a study of OX40 agonist ivuxolimab in advanced cancers. In regard to this clone: The antigen remains unidentified.

The method was immunoSEQ multiplex PCR; TCRdb's version includes in-frame clones alone and lacks a portion of them. The sample has about 100,000 clones; 90% are singletons. General study results and limits: Expanded clones belonging to CD8+ T cells outnumbered, on average, those of CD4+. There were also nonresponders showing low normalized T-cell clonal expansion.

Samples were taken at baseline and on day 1 of cycles 4 and 7. This specimen consisted of CD4+ or CD8+ T cells sorted from blood, obtained in a trial of the OX40 agonist ivuxolimab. The TCR was taken from an adult with an advanced solid tumor such as melanoma, head and neck, liver or kidney cancer.

The CDR3 bases are TGTGCCACCAGCAGAGCAGGAAGTTACTACGAGCAGTACTTC. This translates into CATSRAGSYYEQYF. The rearrangement uses TRBV15 and TRBJ2-7; D gene uncertain. V was shortened by 1 base and J by 3 bases, with 10 bases between the two germline ends. This CDR3 is 14 amino acids long. CDR1 and CDR2 (germline): LNHNV, YYDKDF (reference sequence).